This T cell receptor beta chain came from a study of shared clonotypes between healthy human individuals (dated by TCRdb to 2020 to 2022). With regard to the full study: Three men and two women, aged 18 to 49 years, made up the cohort. Per donor, three plates each were used for CD4 naive and CD4 memory, two for CD8 naive, and one for CD8 memory. The study deeply sequenced blood TCR repertoires of five healthy adults to estimate repertoire size and the extent of clonotype sharing between individuals. Libraries were prepared and TCR repertoires were sequenced by different laboratories using diverse techniques, in order to increase sequencing depth and limit assay-specific biases. Leukapheresis yielded between about 0.85 and 10 billion PBMCs per donor. General findings and caveats noted by the study authors: Rarefaction of sorted-subset datasets indicated incomplete sequencing despite the large sequencing depth. Across several donors, roughly 5% of naive CD4, approximately 4% of naive CD8, under 2.5% of memory CD4, and approximately 0.4% of memory CD8 clonotypes were shared. Pairwise subsampling indicated that sequencing depth was expected to affect the degree of clonotype sharing among donors. Compared with non-shared clonotypes, the clonotypes found in all four sorted-subset donors had higher generation probabilities. The small number of donors limited the genetic and exposure-history diversity represented. Sampling was limited to blood, and TCR repertoires in tissue likely differ from TCR repertoires in blood. Naive subsets generally had larger estimated clonotype richness than memory subsets.

The donors were healthy, HIV-negative adults who had no recently reported acute infections or vaccinations. Every donor was a Caucasian adult living in Nashville, Tennessee, USA. CD4+ T cells were enriched by magnetic negative selection, after which naive cells were positively selected on CD45RA and the negative fraction was taken as the memory subset. After blood collection by leukapheresis, PBMCs were isolated using Ficoll-Histopaque density gradient centrifugation and then cryopreserved in the vapor phase of liquid nitrogen. Analytical flow cytometry was used to check the purity and quantity of every magnetically sorted T cell population. Each sorted fraction had its genomic DNA isolated and then quantified by UV absorbance on a Nanodrop 2000c. V has 7 bases trimmed and J has 8 bases trimmed; junction bases matching no gene number 20. For CDR1 and CDR2, the germline V gene (reference sequence) lists SGHNT and YYREEE. Including the terminal cysteine and phenylalanine, the CDR3 comprises 16 residues. Here the CDR3 DNA is all that survives: 48 bases in frame from base 1.

The count of this clone is one. Its antigen remains unidentified. Base-call qualities are not available, and no considerably larger clone is one nucleotide away. Using the deep immunoSEQ assay, TCR CDR3 regions were amplified from genomic DNA by multiplex PCR. Genomic DNA extracted from each cell subset was distributed evenly over all wells of several immunoSEQ 96-well plates, and each plate served as one replicate. For sorted subsets, each replicate PCR was loaded with around 200 ng genomic DNA, equivalent to some 31,000 T cell genomes. Purified libraries were quantified with a Qubit 3.0 fluorometer, sized on a Bioanalyzer 2100, and re-quantified with the KAPA Library Quantification kit. Each immunoSEQ 96-well plate was sequenced on its own single-read 150-cycle Illumina NextSeq 550 flow cell. The study's processing was this. Because only junctional sequences without quality scores were contained in the immunoSEQ output, filtering matching that applied to full-length reads could not be performed. Sequences were annotated with PyIR, a Python wrapper for IgBLAST v1.9, and V/J genes and CDR3 were assigned using IMGT germline references. Reads were filtered out if the reads had weak V/J assignments (E-value above 1e-6), no CDR3, stop codons, out-of-frame junctions, or ambiguous translated residues. A V3J clonotype was defined by an identical inferred V gene, J gene, and CDR3 amino acid sequence. The percentage overlap between two repertoires was calculated by dividing the number of shared unique clonotypes by the size of the smaller repertoire. Repertoire richness was assessed with RTK rarefaction, the Chao1 estimator, and Recon v2.1 estimates of unobserved clonotypes. Generation probabilities for all TCRbeta clonotypes obtained by the gDNA method from a handful of donors were computed using OLGA. Drawn from immuneACCESS, this table holds only the in-frame rearrangements with V and J called that TCRdb kept. Clones are partly lost; checked studies trace under half to an unresolved V gene and leave the rest unexplained. That table supplies the V and J calls and clone size; D and trimming were determined from the DNA. This sample is represented by over a million clones; about 76% of them were singletons. Clones ranked in the top ten supply roughly 1.4% of the sample.

The clonotype originates from a man younger than 35 in good health. The chain was built from TRBV5-4 and TRBJ2-5; 7 of the junction bases match TRBD1. Sequencing was carried out using memory CD4+ T cells sorted from blood. The cell subset or site label here, explained by the study, means: CD45RA-negative fraction. The CDR3 amino acid sequence is: CASSMGTGASSRTQYF. DNA sequence: TGTGCCAGCTCAATGGGAACAGGGGCCTCGTCTCGAACCCAGTACTTC.